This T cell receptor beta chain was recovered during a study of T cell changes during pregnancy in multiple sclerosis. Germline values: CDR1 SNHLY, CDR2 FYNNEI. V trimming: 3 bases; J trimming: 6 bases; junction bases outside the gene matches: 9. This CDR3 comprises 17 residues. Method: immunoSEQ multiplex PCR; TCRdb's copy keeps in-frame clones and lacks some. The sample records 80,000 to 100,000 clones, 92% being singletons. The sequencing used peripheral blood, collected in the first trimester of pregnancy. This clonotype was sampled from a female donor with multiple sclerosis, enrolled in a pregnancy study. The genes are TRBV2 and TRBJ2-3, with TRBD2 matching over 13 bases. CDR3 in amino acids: CASSDRRGLAGSDTQYF. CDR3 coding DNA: TGTGCCAGCAGTGACAGGCGGGGACTAGCGGGGAGTGATACGCAGTATTTT.